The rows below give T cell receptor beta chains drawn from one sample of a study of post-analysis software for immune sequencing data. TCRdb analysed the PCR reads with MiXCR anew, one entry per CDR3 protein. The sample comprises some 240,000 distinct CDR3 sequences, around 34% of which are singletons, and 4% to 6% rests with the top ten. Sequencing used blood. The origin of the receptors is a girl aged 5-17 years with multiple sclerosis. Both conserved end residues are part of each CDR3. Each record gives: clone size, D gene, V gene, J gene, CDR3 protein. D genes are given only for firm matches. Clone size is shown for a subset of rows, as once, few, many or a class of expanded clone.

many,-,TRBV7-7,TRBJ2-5,CASSHGQLETQYF
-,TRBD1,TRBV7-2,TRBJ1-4,CASGYDRVRLFF
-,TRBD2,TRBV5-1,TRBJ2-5,CASSFGGGPEKTQYF
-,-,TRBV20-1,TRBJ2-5,CSAETRRETQYF
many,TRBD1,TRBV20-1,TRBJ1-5,CSAREGTGRNQPQHF
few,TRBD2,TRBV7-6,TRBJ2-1,CASSQRPPGLVYNEQFF
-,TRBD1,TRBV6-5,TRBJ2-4,CASSSGQRQHF
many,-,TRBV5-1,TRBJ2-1,CASSLSGSGLTYNEQFF
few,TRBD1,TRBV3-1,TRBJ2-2,CASNAGQGTGELFF
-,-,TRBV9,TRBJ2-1,CASSVEEGSYNEQFF
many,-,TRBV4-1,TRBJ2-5,CASSQFIHGGGETQYF
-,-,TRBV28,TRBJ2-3,CASSTRQKSSTDTQYF
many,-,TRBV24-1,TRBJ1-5,CATSGTANSNQPQHF
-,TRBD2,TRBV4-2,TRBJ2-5,CASSQGQAGGQETQYF
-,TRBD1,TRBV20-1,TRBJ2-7,CSVTGQGYEQYF
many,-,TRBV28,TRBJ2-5,CASSLSGTQETQYF
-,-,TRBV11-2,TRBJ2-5,CASSSSTRGRKETQYF
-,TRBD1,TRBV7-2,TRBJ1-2,CAGSPGTGDYGYTF
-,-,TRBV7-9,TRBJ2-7,CASSFTGFEQYF
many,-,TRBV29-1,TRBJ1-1,CSGTDGVNTEAFF
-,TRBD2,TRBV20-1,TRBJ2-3,CSARSSGSITDTQYF
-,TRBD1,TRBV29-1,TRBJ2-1,CSTRGLSYNEQFF
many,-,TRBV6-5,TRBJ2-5,CASSSRLETQYF
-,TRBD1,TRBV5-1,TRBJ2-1,CASSDRGWSSYNEQFF
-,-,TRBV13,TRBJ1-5,CASSHTSGARSNQPQHF
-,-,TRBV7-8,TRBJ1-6,CANSLLYANSPLHF
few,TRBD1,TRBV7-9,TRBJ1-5,CASSVSTGGNNQPQHF
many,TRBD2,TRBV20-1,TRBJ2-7,CSARLAGVLGDEQYF
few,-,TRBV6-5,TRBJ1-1,CASRRWNTEAFF
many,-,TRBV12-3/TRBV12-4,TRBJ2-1,CASSLSNSNEQFF
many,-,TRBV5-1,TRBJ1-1,CASSPGGGEGTEAFF
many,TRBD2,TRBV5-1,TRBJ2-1,CASSLRREGHYNEQFF
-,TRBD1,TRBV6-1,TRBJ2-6,CASSEQGVGANVLTF
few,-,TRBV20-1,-,CSATPSFEQYF
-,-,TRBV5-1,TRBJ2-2,CASSLAGPDGELFF
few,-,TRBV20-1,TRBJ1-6,CSAIRRDVSSYNSPLHF
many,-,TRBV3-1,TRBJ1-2,CASSQEIGRTLTF
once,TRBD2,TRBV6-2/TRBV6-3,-,CASTKSGTDYEQYF
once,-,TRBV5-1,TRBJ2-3,CASSLDGSSGTDTQYF
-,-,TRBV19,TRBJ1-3,CASSITGRTSGNTIYF
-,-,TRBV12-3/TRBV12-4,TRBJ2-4,CASSRGPDSAKNIQYF
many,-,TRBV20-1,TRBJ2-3,CSARDLGDTQYF
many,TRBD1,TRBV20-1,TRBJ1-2,CSARGQGNYGYTF
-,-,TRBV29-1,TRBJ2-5,CSVDVQGSYQETQYF
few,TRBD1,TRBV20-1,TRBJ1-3,CSARDRGYGNTIYF
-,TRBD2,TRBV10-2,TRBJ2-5,CASSEIGGRAYSSETQYF
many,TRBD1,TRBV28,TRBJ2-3,CASSFDRGQRDTQYF
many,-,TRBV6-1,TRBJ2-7,CASSPAGGIYEQYF
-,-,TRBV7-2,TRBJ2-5,CASSSTPPGTQYF
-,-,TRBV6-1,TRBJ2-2,CASSALQGGGKGELFF
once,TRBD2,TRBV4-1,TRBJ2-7,CASSQGPGGAYEQYF
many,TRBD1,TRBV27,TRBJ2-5,CASSSLTTGRIEETQYF
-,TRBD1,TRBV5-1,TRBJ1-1,CASSVQTGDTEAFF
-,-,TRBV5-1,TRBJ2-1,CASSLHQGGRDEQFF
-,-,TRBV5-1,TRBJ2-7,CASSLQGRYEQYF
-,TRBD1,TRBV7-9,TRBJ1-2,CASSFSTGSFLLGYTF
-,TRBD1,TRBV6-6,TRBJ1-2,CASSKEQGRYGYTF
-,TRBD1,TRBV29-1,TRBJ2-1,CSVDGTGLYNEQFF